The 8 T cell receptor beta chains presented below share a single source sample, sequenced in a study of cytomegalovirus exposure and HLA in healthy donors. Use of 60 Vbeta and 13 Jbeta primers characterized the PCR. TCRdb keeps only in-frame clones here, not all; method: immunoSEQ multiplex PCR. The sample carries approximately 270,000 clones, 80% recorded once. The sequencing sample was made of PBMCs. The origin of the receptors is a girl aged 2 to 10 in good health and CMV-seronegative.

The rearrangement links TRBV25-1 to TRBJ1-5, with D possibly being TRBD1 (5 bases). Germline V gene sequence: CDR1 MGHDK, CDR2 SYGVNS. The V gene lost 1 base and the J gene lost 9 bases, with 10 bases spanning the gap. This CDR3 has 13 residues. The CDR3 sequence is CASSELRGGPQHF. CDR3 bases: TGTGCCAGCAGTGAATTACGGGGGGGGCCCCAGCATTTT.

The rearrangement links TRBV29-1 to TRBJ1-3; tentatively, D is TRBD1 (6 bases). The CDR3 spans 14 residues. The V end lost 6 bases, the J end lost 2 bases, and 14 bases lay between the germline ends. Germline CDR1 and CDR2: SQVTM and ANQGSEA. The DNA of the CDR3 is TGCAGCGTGCTCGGAACAGGGACTGGAAACACCATATATTTT. This gives the protein CSVLGTGTGNTIYF.

CDR3 sequence: CAISDRKLQGSNYEQYF. The CDR3 coding sequence is TGTGCCATCAGTGACAGAAAACTACAGGGTAGTAACTACGAGCAGTACTTC. The chain couples TRBV10-3 to TRBJ2-5; tentatively, D is TRBD1 (6 bases). The J call may not be correct, given that the DNA end is closer to TRBJ2-7. CDR1 is ENHRY and CDR2 is SYGVKD in the germline V gene. The CDR3 sequence is 17 residues long.

This clone was seen more than once but under ten times. V and J are TRBV5-4 and TRBJ2-1; 8 nucleotides align to TRBD2. CDR1 SGHNT and CDR2 YYREEE come from the germline V gene (reference sequence). This CDR3 region has 18 residues. With 5 bases clipped from V and 6 bases from J, the junction kept 19 bases outside the gene matches. The CDR3 DNA is TGTGCCAGCAGACCTCGGGGGGGTAGGGCCGGTAAATCCAATGAGCAGTTCTTC. This sequence encodes CASRPRGGRAGKSNEQFF.

The chain uses TRBV29-1 and TRBJ1-1; the D gene is possibly TRBD1 (5 bases). With 6 bases removed from V and 1 base from J, the gap between germline ends came to 15 bases. This CDR3 comprises 14 residues. Germline values: CDR1 SQVTM, CDR2 ANQGSEA. The CDR3, as DNA: TGCAGCGTGGGGGGTGGAGGCGGGAACACTGAAGCTTTCTTT. Encoded protein: CSVGGGGGNTEAFF.

This clone has a handful of counts. This sequence joins TRBV6-5 and TRBJ1-1, with TRBD1 identical over 10 bases. The CDR3 runs 14 residues. CDR1 is MNHEY and CDR2 is SVGAGI in the germline V gene. V trimming: 4 bases; J trimming: 4 bases; junction bases outside the gene matches: 3. CDR3 bases: TGTGCCAGCAGTTGGGACAGGGGAGGCACTGAAGCTTTCTTT. As protein: CASSWDRGGTEAFF.

Details on this clone: In the same sample, other DNA sequences code for this CDR3. This sequence joins TRBV18 and TRBJ2-1; tentatively, D is TRBD2 (6 bases). V lost 3 bases, J lost 4 bases, and 19 bases lay in between. Germline CDR1 KGHSH, CDR2 LQKENI. The CDR3 is made up of 17 amino acids. In nucleotides, the CDR3 is TGTGCCAGCTCACCGCCGTCTACGGGACTTACTTACAATGAGCAGTTCTTC. Residues: CASSPPSTGLTYNEQFF.

The chain employs TRBV2 and TRBJ1-4, with D perhaps matching TRBD1 (5 bases). The V gene lost 8 bases and the J gene lost 4 bases, with 11 bases spanning the gap. CDR3 length: 13 residues. Germline CDR1 is SNHLY and CDR2 is FYNNEI. Here the CDR3 DNA reads TGTGCCAGCTCGGGACTGAGTAATGAAAAACTGTTTTTT. It codes for CASSGLSNEKLFF.